These 24 T cell receptor beta chains were sequenced from one sample in a study of shared clonotypes between healthy human individuals. Libraries were prepared by immunoSEQ multiplex PCR; TCRdb keeps only in-frame clonotypes and omits some of them. Found here are fewer than 600,000 clones, around 79% of them singletons; the top ten hold 13%. Specimen: PBMCs. These TCRs come from a middle-aged woman in good health. Some clones in this sample may be carry-over from other donors' samples.

The V call is TRBV7-6, the J call TRBJ1-1; D remains unclear. V shed 5 bases and J shed 6 bases, with 13 bases lying between them. In germline, CDR1 is SGHVS, CDR2 FNYEAQ. The CDR3 is 13 residues long. CDR3 sequence (DNA): TGTGCCAGCAGCCTTAGGTTAGGCGCTGAAGCTTTCTTT. Translated, it gives CASSLRLGAEAFF.

The chain recombines TRBV5-4 with TRBJ1-2, with unresolved D. V was shortened by 0 bases and J by 8 bases, with 14 bases between the two germline ends. Germline CDR1 reads SGHNT; CDR2 reads YYREEE (reference sequence). The CDR3 is made up of 14 amino acids. The CDR3 sequence is CASSLEAASLGYTF. The CDR3 region has the DNA TGTGCCAGCAGCTTGGAGGCAGCATCACTCGGCTACACCTTC.

This clone was detected once. The J gene is TRBJ2-2, the V gene TRBV30; 8 bases align to TRBD1. The V gene end was trimmed by 2 bases and the J gene end by 6 bases; junction bases not matched to a gene: 5. Germline V lookup: CDR1 GTSNPN, CDR2 SVGIG (reference sequence). There are 14 residues in the CDR3. The CDR3 region has the DNA TGTGCCTGGAGTACCGACAGGGGCCCCGGGGAGCTGTTTTTT. It is translated as CAWSTDRGPGELFF.

This clone was detected only a few times. The chain combines TRBV5-1 with TRBJ2-6, with D possibly matching TRBD2 (6 bases). With 0 bases removed from V and 0 bases from J, the gap between germline ends came to 16 bases. In germline, CDR1 is SGHRS, CDR2 YFSETQ. The CDR3 is 19 residues long. The CDR3: CASSLGIAGLGSGANVLTF. The CDR3 DNA follows: TGCGCCAGCAGCTTGGGTATTGCGGGATTGGGCTCTGGGGCCAACGTCCTGACTTTC.

This chain joins TRBV27 and TRBJ2-3; no clear D. The CDR3 consists of 13 residues. In germline, CDR1 is MNHEY, CDR2 SMNVEV (reference sequence). V was trimmed by 6 bases and J by 4 bases, leaving 11 bases between them. The CDR3 here is CASSELWADTQYF. DNA of the CDR3: TGTGCCAGCAGCGAGCTTTGGGCAGATACGCAGTATTTT.

The chain has TRBV4-1 and TRBJ1-2; 11 bases fit TRBD1. With 6 bases clipped from V and 7 bases from J, the junction kept 13 bases outside the gene matches. The CDR3 spans 16 residues. The germline gives CDR1 MGHRA, CDR2 YSYEKL. As DNA, the CDR3 is TGCGCCAGCAGTTTCGGGGGGCAGGACAGGGGGCCTGGCTACACCTTC. This encodes CASSFGGQDRGPGYTF.

V and J are TRBV6-5 and TRBJ2-7; 10 bases are a match to TRBD2. This CDR3 region has 15 residues. Germline V gives CDR1 MNHEY, CDR2 SVGAGI. After removal of 0 bases from V and 3 bases from J, the junction contained 2 bases not matched to a gene. In DNA form, the CDR3 reads TGTGCCAGCAGTTACTCGACTAGCGGGTTCTACGAGCAGTACTTC. It codes for CASSYSTSGFYEQYF.

V and J are TRBV27 and TRBJ2-5; D gene ambiguous. The CDR3 contains 14 residues. Germline V lookup: CDR1 MNHEY, CDR2 SMNVEV (reference sequence). Trimming removed 4 bases from V and 1 base from J, with 10 bases in between. CDR3 DNA: TGTGCCAGCAGTTCCTGGCAGACCCAAGAGACCCAGTACTTC. It specifies CASSSWQTQETQYF.

This chain connects TRBV7-2 to TRBJ2-2; 8 nucleotides match TRBD2. V lost 5 bases and J lost 7; bases outside the gene matches: 6. This CDR3 is 14 amino acids long. Germline V gene sequence: CDR1 SGHTA, CDR2 FQGNSA. This CDR3 is CASSPNSGGGELFF. Written as DNA, the CDR3 is TGTGCCAGCAGCCCTAACAGCGGGGGCGGGGAGCTGTTTTTT.

This clone was seen ten or more times. This chain connects TRBV6-6 to TRBJ2-3; D not certain. The germline V gene has CDR1 MNHNY and CDR2 SVGAGI (reference sequence). The CDR3 is 16 residues long. V dropped 6 bases and J dropped 8 bases, with 24 bases sitting between them. CDR3 protein: CASSPHPADGRFTQYF. In DNA, the CDR3 is TGTGCCAGCAGCCCACACCCAGCTGATGGAAGGTTTACGCAGTATTTT.

This sequence joins TRBV30 and TRBJ2-7; TRBD1 matches 12 bases. V was pared by 5 bases and J by 3 bases, with 5 bases of the junction left unmatched. This CDR3 spans 14 amino acids. Germline CDR1 is GTSNPN and CDR2 is SVGIG (reference sequence). CDR3 DNA: TGTGCCTGGGGGGGACAGGGGGCTTTCTACGAGCAGTACTTC. Protein: CAWGGQGAFYEQYF.

In this sample, this clone turned up a few times. The chain links TRBV2 to TRBJ1-3; TRBD1 matches at 9 bases. CDR3 length equals 15 residues. With V trimmed by 6 bases and J by 4 bases, 7 bases remained unmatched. Germline CDR1 SNHLY, CDR2 FYNNEI. The CDR3 sequence: CASRTLQGAGNTIYF. Written as DNA, the CDR3 is TGTGCCAGCAGAACCCTACAGGGGGCAGGAAACACCATATATTTT.

The CDR3 nucleotides are TGTGCCAGCAGTTACCGTTCGGGACACCTTGAAGCTTTCTTT. It yields the protein CASSYRSGHLEAFF. The chain couples TRBV6-5 to TRBJ1-1; D might be TRBD1 (6 bases). Germline CDR1 is MNHEY and CDR2 is SVGAGI. V dropped 2 bases and J dropped 7 bases, with 14 bases sitting between them. This CDR3 comprises 14 residues.

The chain has TRBV19 and TRBJ1-5; D not resolved. The V end lost 6 bases, the J end lost 0 bases, and 15 bases lay between the germline ends. The CDR3 is 16 amino acids. Germline V gene data show CDR1 as LNHDA and CDR2 as SQIVND (reference sequence). Here the CDR3 reads CASRYGSLHSNQPQHF. The CDR3 coding sequence is TGTGCCAGTAGATACGGCAGCCTTCATAGCAATCAGCCCCAGCATTTT.

The chain joins TRBV9 to TRBJ2-5, with D unresolved. This CDR3 is 14 amino acids long. Germline V lookup: CDR1 SGDLS, CDR2 YYNGEE. Trimming took 4 bases from V and 0 from J, leaving 10 bases between them. The CDR3 nucleotides read TGTGCCAGCAGCACGATGGGCGACCAAGAGACCCAGTACTTC. Translating it yields CASSTMGDQETQYF.

This chain uses TRBV9 with TRBJ1-1; D is perhaps TRBD1 (5 bases). Trimming removed 7 bases at V and 1 base at J, with 17 bases between. The CDR3 is 15 residues long. Germline lookup yields CDR1 SGDLS and CDR2 YYNGEE. The CDR3 coding sequence is TGTGCCAGCCGGGGGATCGGGCAGGAGAACACTGAAGCTTTCTTT. Protein sequence: CASRGIGQENTEAFF.

The chain uses TRBV4-2 and TRBJ1-1; 11 bases fit TRBD1. From germline, CDR1 is LGHNA and CDR2 YNFKEQ. CDR3 length: 15 residues. V lost 3 bases, J lost 5 bases, and 5 bases stayed unmatched. The CDR3 nucleotides read TGTGCCAGCAGCCATCTCGGGACAGGGGGTACTGAAGCTTTCTTT. Its translation: CASSHLGTGGTEAFF.

The chain recombines TRBV27 with TRBJ1-2, with D hard to call. Trimming shortened V by 3 bases and J by 0 bases, and 11 bases separated the two germline ends. This CDR3 spans 15 amino acids. The germline V gene encodes CDR1 MNHEY and CDR2 SMNVEV (reference sequence). The CDR3: CASSFNPGTNYGYTF. Here the CDR3 DNA reads TGTGCCAGCAGTTTCAATCCGGGGACTAACTATGGCTACACCTTC.

The CDR3 sequence is CASSLGPGQQPQHF. CDR3 sequence (DNA): TGTGCCAGCAGTTTAGGGCCAGGGCAGCAGCCCCAGCATTTT. This chain joins TRBV28 and TRBJ1-5; D may be TRBD1 (5 bases). Germline loops: CDR1 MDHEN, CDR2 SYDVKM. The V and J ends lost 2 bases and 7 bases respectively, with 12 bases between them. The CDR3 consists of 14 residues.

The chain joins TRBV6-1 to TRBJ1-3, with D possibly TRBD1 on 5 matching bases. V was pared by 7 bases and J by 3 bases, with 13 bases between. The length of the CDR3 is 14 residues. CDR1 is MNHNS, CDR2 SASEGT, per germline. The CDR3 reads CASIPGRDGNTIYF. The DNA for the CDR3 is TGTGCCAGCATTCCGGGCAGGGATGGAAACACCATATATTTT.

The chain uses TRBV7-9 and TRBJ2-2; perhaps D is TRBD1 or TRBD2 (6 bases each). Trimming removed 1 base at V and 6 bases at J, with 18 bases between. From germline, CDR1 is SEHNR and CDR2 FQNEAQ (reference sequence). The CDR3 runs 17 residues. The CDR3 is CASSLEARGRGSGELFF. CDR3 DNA sequence: TGTGCCAGCAGCTTAGAGGCCCGGGGGCGAGGGTCCGGGGAGCTGTTTTTT.

V is TRBV7-9 and J is TRBJ2-7; a weak D match, TRBD1 (5 bases). CDR3 length: 14 amino acids. Trimming took off 0 bases at V and 2 bases at J, with 8 bases between the two ends. Germline-derived CDR1 and CDR2 are SEHNR and FQNEAQ (reference sequence). CDR3 sequence reads: CASSLAARAYEQYF. DNA of the CDR3: TGTGCCAGCAGCTTAGCAGCCAGGGCCTACGAGCAGTACTTC.

This clone was recorded once. The genes are TRBV2 and TRBJ1-5; D gene ambiguous. The germline gives CDR1 SNHLY, CDR2 FYNNEI. The CDR3 covers 13 residues. The V and J ends lost 0 bases and 14 bases respectively, with 14 bases between them. CDR3 nucleotide sequence: TGTGCCAGCAGTGAAGCGGGAGCAGCCGGGGAGCATTTT. Encoded protein: CASSEAGAAGEHF.

This chain links TRBV19 with TRBJ2-5; either TRBD1 or TRBD2 may fit D (5 bases each). The germline V gene has CDR1 LNHDA and CDR2 SQIVND (reference sequence). Trimming pared 4 bases from V and 1 base from J, leaving 13 bases between. The CDR3 runs to 15 residues. CDR3 nucleotide sequence: TGTGCCAGTAGTACTCCGGGACGCACCCAAGAGACCCAGTACTTC. Translation gives CASSTPGRTQETQYF.